These 26 T cell receptor beta chains were sequenced from one sample in a study of cytomegalovirus exposure and HLA in healthy donors. Primers: 60 Vbeta forward and 13 Jbeta reverse. Assay: immunoSEQ multiplex PCR; the TCRdb copy retains only in-frame clones and omits some. The repertoire holds 100,000 to 150,000 clones, 80% seen once, with 4% to 4.5% in the top ten. The sample was PBMCs. All receptors come from a middle-aged woman in good health and CMV-seronegative.

The chain couples TRBV28 to TRBJ2-7; 9 bases fit TRBD2. Germline trimming cut 0 bases from V and 7 bases from J; bases unmatched to any gene: 4. CDR1 and CDR2 from the germline V gene are MDHEN and SYDVKM. The CDR3 loop spans 14 amino acids. CDR3 region: CASSLWTRGGEQYF. The CDR3 region has the DNA TGTGCCAGCAGTTTATGGACGCGGGGGGGGGAGCAGTACTTC.

V is TRBV2 and J is TRBJ2-7; 7 positions match TRBD2. V lost 8 bases and J lost 2; bases outside the gene matches: 3. Germline V lookup: CDR1 SNHLY, CDR2 FYNNEI. The CDR3 is 12 amino acids. CDR3 residues: CASGGVTYEQYF. In DNA form, the CDR3 reads TGTGCCAGCGGGGGGGTAACCTACGAGCAGTACTTC.

The chain couples TRBV7-2 to TRBJ2-1; tentatively, D is TRBD2 (6 bases). The CDR3 contains 14 residues. Trimming stripped 5 bases from V and 9 bases from J, with 17 bases between. Germline V CDR1 and CDR2: SGHTA, FQGNSA. The CDR3 nucleotides are TGTGCCAGCAGCGGAAACGGGGGTGCGGTTGAGCAGTTCTTC. Residues: CASSGNGGAVEQFF.

The genes are TRBV7-2 and TRBJ1-4; perhaps TRBD1 as D (6 bases). Germline CDR1 SGHTA, CDR2 FQGNSA. Trimming left V 4 bases short and J 2 bases short, with 20 bases between. This CDR3 comprises 18 residues. DNA for the CDR3: TGTGCCAGCAGCTCAGTCGCGAACAGGGTTTTTACTAATGAAAAACTGTTTTTT. Amino acids: CASSSVANRVFTNEKLFF.

V gene TRBV5-5 combines with J gene TRBJ1-1; tentatively, D is TRBD1 (5 bases). Germline assignment: CDR1 SGHKS and CDR2 YYEKEE (reference sequence). V gave up 4 bases and J gave up 4 bases, with 14 bases separating them. CDR3 length: 14 residues. CDR3 protein: CASSRGGLGTEAFF. DNA of the CDR3: TGTGCCAGCAGCCGGGGGGGACTGGGCACTGAAGCTTTCTTT.

The rearrangement uses TRBV4-1 and TRBJ1-2; 9 bases fit TRBD1. J gave up 7 bases and V 4 bases, and 7 bases lay outside the gene matches. The CDR3 has 14 amino acids. Germline V gives CDR1 MGHRA, CDR2 YSYEKL. CDR3 sequence reads: CASSPTGGGGGYTF. CDR3 DNA: TGCGCCAGCAGCCCCACAGGGGGCGGGGGTGGCTACACCTTC.

This chain uses TRBV2 with TRBJ2-1; 13 bases are shared with TRBD2. The germline gives CDR1 SNHLY, CDR2 FYNNEI. Germline trimming cut 9 bases from V and 1 base from J; bases unmatched to any gene: 12. There are 18 residues in the CDR3. CDR3 region: CARGAGTSGARSYNEQFF. CDR3 nucleotides: TGTGCCAGGGGGGCCGGGACTAGCGGGGCTCGGTCCTACAATGAGCAGTTCTTC.

This chain links TRBV7-2 with TRBJ2-1; 10 bases align to TRBD2. CDR1 SGHTA and CDR2 FQGNSA come from the germline V gene. The CDR3 loop spans 16 amino acids. The V and J ends lost 5 bases and 8 bases, in that order; junction bases with no gene match: 12. The CDR3 protein is CASSRGLADSPHEQFF. The CDR3 DNA follows: TGTGCCAGCAGCCGTGGACTAGCGGACTCCCCCCATGAGCAGTTCTTC.

V and J are TRBV29-1 and TRBJ2-3; possible D gene TRBD2, 6 bases. Trimming stripped 8 bases from V and 6 bases from J, with 12 bases between. The germline gives CDR1 SQVTM, CDR2 ANQGSEA. The CDR3 loop spans 11 amino acids. The CDR3 is CSIGTFDTQYF. The CDR3 region has the DNA TGCAGCATCGGGACTTTCGATACGCAGTATTTT.

This clone has a handful of counts. The J gene is TRBJ1-1, the V gene TRBV5-6; D might be TRBD1 (5 bases). CDR3 length equals 15 residues. Trimming cost V 4 bases and J 3 bases, with 16 bases left between them. Germline V gene lookup returns CDR1 SGHDT and CDR2 YYEEEE. CDR3 in amino acids: CASSRDPAGYTEAFF. The CDR3 DNA reads TGTGCCAGCAGCCGGGACCCTGCGGGATACACTGAAGCTTTCTTT.

CDR3 DNA sequence: TGTGCCAGCCGAATCGGTGGGGGGGAGCAGTACTTC. Amino acid sequence: CASRIGGGEQYF. The chain links TRBV19 to TRBJ2-7, with D maybe TRBD2 (6 bases). V gave up 9 bases and J gave up 7 bases, with 16 bases separating them. CDR1 and CDR2 from the germline V gene are LNHDA and SQIVND (reference sequence). This CDR3 region has 12 residues.

This clone was recorded only once. V and J are TRBV4-1 and TRBJ1-6, with D uncertain. Germline loops: CDR1 MGHRA, CDR2 YSYEKL. Trimming pared 5 bases from V and 8 bases from J, leaving 16 bases between. The CDR3 is made up of 15 amino acids. CDR3 sequence (DNA): TGCGCCAGCAGCGACTTGGAGGGAGCGGATTCACCCCTCCACTTT. This encodes CASSDLEGADSPLHF.

A word on this clone: An end of the junction does not agree with germline; a read error may underlie this. V and J are TRBV7-9 and TRBJ2-7; D might be TRBD2 (5 bases). The CDR3 is made up of 15 amino acids. Germline CDR1 reads SEHNR; CDR2 reads FQNEAQ (reference sequence). This CDR3 reads CSSSPSRDSPYEQYF. The CDR3 nucleotides are TGTTCCAGCAGCCCCTCTCGGGATTCTCCCTACGAGCAGTACTTC. Full variable domain (outside the CDR3, taken from reference TRBV7-9 and TRBJ2-7): DTGVSQNPRHKITKRGQNVTFRCDPISEHNRLYWYRQTLGQGPEFLTYFQNEAQLEKSRLLSDRFSAERPKGSFSTLEIQRTEQGDSAMYLCSSSPSRDSPYEQYFGPGTRLTVT.

The genes are TRBV7-8 and TRBJ1-4; D may be TRBD1 (6 bases). The CDR3 runs to 16 residues. CDR1 is SGHVS, CDR2 FQNEAQ, per germline. The V and J ends lost 5 bases and 8 bases respectively, with 21 bases between them. The CDR3 sequence is CASSTLSTGPGEKLFF. As DNA, the CDR3 is TGTGCCAGCAGCACCCTATCGACAGGCCCTGGGGAAAAACTGTTTTTT.

This chain uses TRBV9 with TRBJ2-7; 11 nucleotides line up with TRBD2. Germline loops: CDR1 SGDLS, CDR2 YYNGEE. This CDR3 is built from 15 residues. Trimming cost V 0 bases and J 7 bases; bases outside gene matches: 6. The DNA of the CDR3 is TGTGCCAGCAGCGTAGCTATTAGCGGGAGGGGAGAGCAGTACTTC. Translated: CASSVAISGRGEQYF.

The genes are TRBV7-9 and TRBJ1-2; D not resolved. The CDR3 sequence is 16 residues long. Germline CDR1 reads SEHNR; CDR2 reads FQNEAQ (reference sequence). The V and J ends lost 0 bases and 0 bases respectively, with 11 bases between them. The CDR3 sequence is CASSLAASGPNYGYTF. The CDR3 DNA sequence: TGTGCCAGCAGCTTAGCTGCCAGTGGCCCTAACTATGGCTACACCTTC.

The chain couples TRBV7-3 to TRBJ2-3; 8 bases align to TRBD2. Per the germline V gene, CDR1 is SGHTA and CDR2 is FQGTGA. The junction had 1 base not matched to a gene; V was cut back by 3 bases and J by 2 bases. The CDR3 spans 14 residues. The CDR3 region has the DNA TGTGCCAGCAGCTTCGGGGGGGCCACAGATACGCAGTATTTT. This sequence encodes CASSFGGATDTQYF.

The V and J genes are TRBV20-1 and TRBJ2-3, with D tentatively TRBD2 (5 bases). The CDR3 consists of 11 residues. Germline values: CDR1 DFQATT, CDR2 SNEGSKA (reference sequence). V was cut by 2 bases and J by 6 bases, with 6 bases left in between. CDR3 in amino acids: CSARPGDTQYF. CDR3 coding DNA: TGCAGTGCTAGACCGGGGGATACGCAGTATTTT.

The V gene is TRBV11-2, the J gene TRBJ2-7; D is possibly TRBD1 (6 bases). Deletions cut 3 bases from V and 2 bases from J, with 20 bases between. The CDR3 is made up of 17 amino acids. CDR1 is SGHAT, CDR2 FQNNGV, per germline. In DNA, the CDR3 is TGTGCCAGCAGCTTCGGGGACCCCAGGGGTTTCCCCTACGAGCAGTACTTC. Its protein is CASSFGDPRGFPYEQYF.

The gene calls are TRBV6-6 and TRBJ1-1; D possibly corresponds to TRBD1 (6 bases). Germline loops: CDR1 MNHNY, CDR2 SVGAGI (reference sequence). The CDR3 is 16 amino acids. V lost 0 bases, J lost 6 bases, and 17 bases lay in between. This CDR3 reads CASSYSASTGGPEAFF. DNA of the CDR3: TGTGCCAGCAGTTACTCGGCTTCGACAGGTGGGCCTGAAGCTTTCTTT.

This clone was counted once. V gene TRBV19 combines with J gene TRBJ2-2, with D possibly being TRBD1 (5 bases). The germline V and J ends were trimmed by 1 base and 13 bases, with 19 bases remaining between them. The CDR3 has 15 amino acids. Germline values: CDR1 LNHDA, CDR2 SQIVND (reference sequence). CDR3 nucleotide sequence: TGTGCCAGTAGTATAGTTCCTACAGGCCCGGGCGGGCTGTTTTTT. Protein sequence: CASSIVPTGPGGLFF.

The chain carries TRBV5-1 and TRBJ2-5, with 9 positions matching TRBD1. The CDR3 length is 16 residues. V was clipped by 3 bases and J by 0 bases; unmatched bases: 6. Germline values: CDR1 SGHRS, CDR2 YFSETQ. The CDR3 sequence: CASSWAGTGNQETQYF. The CDR3 nucleotides read TGCGCCAGCAGCTGGGCCGGGACAGGGAACCAAGAGACCCAGTACTTC.

The chain employs TRBV5-1 and TRBJ2-7, with D uncertain. The germline V gene has CDR1 SGHRS and CDR2 YFSETQ. The V gene lost 1 base and the J gene lost 5 bases, with 10 bases spanning the gap. CDR3 length: 13 amino acids. The CDR3 here is CASSLTAVDEQYF. In nucleotides, the CDR3 is TGCGCCAGCAGCTTGACGGCGGTGGACGAGCAGTACTTC.

The chain joins TRBV5-1 to TRBJ2-7, with unresolved D. The CDR3 extends over 17 amino acids. With 0 bases removed from V and 0 bases from J, the gap between germline ends came to 16 bases. Germline V gene sequence: CDR1 SGHRS, CDR2 YFSETQ. The CDR3 loop reads CASSLDSIPPSSYEQYF. The CDR3 DNA reads TGCGCCAGCAGCTTGGATTCCATACCCCCCAGCTCCTACGAGCAGTACTTC.

The chain combines TRBV12-5 with TRBJ2-5; a weak D match, TRBD1 (6 bases). The length of the CDR3 is 13 residues. Trimming took 7 bases from V and 5 from J, leaving 14 bases between them. Germline loops: CDR1 LGHNT, CDR2 FRNRAP. The CDR3 protein is CASVLTGSETQYF. CDR3 nucleotides: TGTGCTAGTGTTCTTACAGGGTCCGAGACCCAGTACTTC.

The chain employs TRBV7-6 and TRBJ1-2; tentative D call: TRBD1 (5 bases). The ends were cut back, 3 bases at V and 2 bases at J, with 10 bases in the middle. From germline, CDR1 is SGHVS and CDR2 FNYEAQ. The CDR3 runs to 14 residues. As DNA, the CDR3 is TGTGCCAGCAGCTTTGGGGGAGGGAACTATGGCTACACCTTC. This sequence encodes CASSFGGGNYGYTF.